This TCR beta chain originates from a study of OX40 agonist ivuxolimab in advanced cancers. The method was immunoSEQ multiplex PCR; TCRdb's version includes in-frame clones alone and lacks a portion of them. There are fewer than 70,000 clones in the sample; more than 65% occur only once, and about 2.4% lies in the top ten. Trimming shortened V by 3 bases and J by 1 base, and 15 bases separated the two germline ends. The CDR3 loop spans 17 amino acids. CDR1 is LNHDA, CDR2 SQIVND, per germline (reference sequence). This TCR came from an adult with an advanced solid tumor such as melanoma, head and neck, liver or kidney cancer. The chain employs TRBV19 and TRBJ2-2; D may be TRBD1 (6 bases). This sample comprised CD4+ or CD8+ T cells sorted from blood, obtained in a trial of the OX40 agonist ivuxolimab. CDR3 in amino acids: CASSMLWTALNTGELFF. In DNA form, the CDR3 reads TGTGCCAGTAGTATGCTCTGGACAGCCCTGAACACCGGGGAGCTGTTTTTT.